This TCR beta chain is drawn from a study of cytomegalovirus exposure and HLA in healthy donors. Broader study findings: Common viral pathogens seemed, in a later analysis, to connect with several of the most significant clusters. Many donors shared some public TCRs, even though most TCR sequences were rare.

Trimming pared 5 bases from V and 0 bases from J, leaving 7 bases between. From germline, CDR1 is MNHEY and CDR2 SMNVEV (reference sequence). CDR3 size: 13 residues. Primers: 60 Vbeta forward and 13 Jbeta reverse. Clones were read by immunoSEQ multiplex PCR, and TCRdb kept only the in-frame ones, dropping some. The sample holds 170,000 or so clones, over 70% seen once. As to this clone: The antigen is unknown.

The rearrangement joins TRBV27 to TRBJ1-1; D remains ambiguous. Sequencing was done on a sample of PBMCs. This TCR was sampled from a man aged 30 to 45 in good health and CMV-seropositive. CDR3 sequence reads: CASSTGVNTEAFF. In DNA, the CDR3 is TGTGCCAGCAGTACCGGGGTGAACACTGAAGCTTTCTTT.